This paragraph reports one T cell receptor (beta chain). Sequencing was performed with immunoSEQ multiplex PCR; in TCRdb, only in-frame clones are kept and a portion is missing. Of roughly 120,000 clones listed, about 90% are singletons. The data stem from a study of blood T cell repertoires in COVID-19. Study as a whole: Samples representing acute and convalescent COVID-19 were sourced from the United States, Italy and Spain. Nucleic acid was either cDNA or gDNA, and it came from T cells, B-cell-depleted T cells, or PBMCs.

This CDR3 contains 15 residues. Looked up from germline, CDR1 is SGHAT and CDR2 is FQDESV (reference sequence). The junction had 4 bases not matched to a gene; V was cut back by 5 bases and J by 4 bases. The Seattle site enrolled patients during active infection and followed them longitudinally. What was sequenced was peripheral blood. The chain recombines TRBV11-1 with TRBJ1-6; 8 nucleotides agree with TRBD1. The sequence derives from a woman aged 60-70 years with COVID-19, enrolled during active disease. The CDR3 region has the DNA TGTGCCAGCAGCCCAGGGGGCTGGTATAATTCACCCCTCCACTTT. Translating gives CASSPGGWYNSPLHF.